One and the same sample provided the 18 T cell receptor beta chains below, sequenced in a study of T cell responses to AZD1222 COVID-19 vaccine. TCRdb keeps only in-frame clones here, not all; method: immunoSEQ multiplex PCR. The sample holds under 95,000 clones; roughly 85% are singletons and the top ten take more than 9%. The sample in question was peripheral blood, obtained 28 days after the second AZD1222 dose. These receptors all come from an adult who received the AZD1222 COVID-19 vaccine.

The chain couples TRBV19 to TRBJ2-3; the match to TRBD1 covers 10 bases. The CDR3 extends over 16 amino acids. The V gene end was trimmed by 1 base and the J gene end by 4 bases; junction bases not matched to a gene: 5. Looked up from germline, CDR1 is LNHDA and CDR2 is SQIVND (reference sequence). CDR3 DNA: TGTGCCAGTAGTATAGTCGGGACAGGGGTCCCAGATACGCAGTATTTT. Translated, it gives CASSIVGTGVPDTQYF.

The chain employs TRBV6-4 and TRBJ1-4; a possible D gene is TRBD1 (6 bases). V was cut by 6 bases and J by 5 bases, with 10 bases left in between. Germline values: CDR1 MRHNA, CDR2 SNTAGT. There are 13 residues in the CDR3. This CDR3 reads CASRRGQNEKLFF. The CDR3 coding sequence is TGTGCCAGCAGGAGAGGACAGAATGAAAAACTGTTTTTT.

The J gene is TRBJ2-7, the V gene TRBV7-2; D might be TRBD1 or TRBD2, each matching 5 bases. Trimming took off 5 bases at V and 3 bases at J, with 17 bases between the two ends. CDR1 and CDR2 (germline): SGHTA, FQGNSA. This CDR3 has 15 residues. The CDR3 sequence: CASSISGLVVYEQYF. For the CDR3, the DNA is TGTGCCAGCAGCATATCGGGGCTAGTCGTCTACGAGCAGTACTTC.

This chain joins TRBV5-4 and TRBJ2-2; TRBD2 agrees at 10 bases. CDR1 and CDR2 from the germline V gene are SGHNT and YYREEE (reference sequence). V lost 4 bases, J lost 3 bases, and 3 bases stayed unmatched. The CDR3 spans 15 residues. This chain's CDR3 is CASSTSGAHTGELFF. The CDR3 DNA sequence: TGTGCCAGCAGCACTAGCGGGGCCCACACCGGGGAGCTGTTTTTT.

The rearrangement links TRBV28 to TRBJ2-7, with D possibly being TRBD1 (6 bases). In germline, CDR1 is MDHEN, CDR2 SYDVKM. The CDR3 is 15 amino acids. Trimming removed 8 bases from V and 0 bases from J, with 17 bases in between. The CDR3 DNA sequence: TGTGCCAGCCGCCATAATAGGGGGAGCTCCTACGAGCAGTACTTC. It yields the protein CASRHNRGSSYEQYF. The whole variable domain, filled in from reference TRBV28 and TRBJ2-7, reads DVKVTQSSRYLVKRTGEKVFLECVQDMDHENMFWYRQDPGLGLRLIYFSYDVKMKEKGDIPEGYSVSREKKERFSLILESASTNQTSMYLCASRHNRGSSYEQYFGPGTRLTVT.

The chain employs TRBV28 and TRBJ2-5; 7 bases align to TRBD2. CDR3 size: 16 residues. J was trimmed by 1 base and V by 2 bases; bases with no gene match: 7. Looked up from germline, CDR1 is MDHEN and CDR2 is SYDVKM. The CDR3 spells CASSLRGGGIQETQYF. For the CDR3, the DNA is TGTGCCAGCAGTTTAAGGGGCGGGGGAATCCAAGAGACCCAGTACTTC. Combining the CDR3 with reference TRBV28 and TRBJ2-5 gives the whole variable domain DVKVTQSSRYLVKRTGEKVFLECVQDMDHENMFWYRQDPGLGLRLIYFSYDVKMKEKGDIPEGYSVSREKKERFSLILESASTNQTSMYLCASSLRGGGIQETQYFGPGTRLLVL.

V usage is TRBV7-3 and J usage is TRBJ2-1; 11 nucleotides line up with TRBD1. CDR3 length equals 15 residues. V was clipped by 5 bases and J by 8 bases; unmatched bases: 8. CDR1 and CDR2 from the germline V gene are SGHTA and FQGTGA. For the CDR3, the DNA is TGTGCCAGCAGCCAGGGACAGGGGGATGTCGATGAGCAGTTCTTC. It translates to CASSQGQGDVDEQFF.

The chain links TRBV9 to TRBJ2-7; 12 bases fit TRBD1. V lost 3 bases, J lost 3 bases, and 4 bases stayed unmatched. Germline V gene lookup returns CDR1 SGDLS and CDR2 YYNGEE. The CDR3 length is 15 residues. The CDR3 region is CASSAGTGGGYEQYF. The CDR3 DNA is TGTGCCAGCAGCGCCGGGACAGGGGGCGGCTACGAGCAGTACTTC.

The gene calls are TRBV7-8 and TRBJ2-5; perhaps TRBD1 as D (6 bases). Germline lookup yields CDR1 SGHVS and CDR2 FQNEAQ. This CDR3 region has 13 residues. Trimming removed 5 bases from V and 5 bases from J, with 12 bases in between. The CDR3 nucleotides are TGTGCCAGCAGCCGAACAGGGACGGAGACCCAGTACTTC. It specifies CASSRTGTETQYF.

V is TRBV28 and J is TRBJ1-5, with D hard to call. Germline V gene lookup returns CDR1 MDHEN and CDR2 SYDVKM. V lost 5 bases and J lost 1, with 3 bases in between. The CDR3 loop spans 12 amino acids. CDR3 residues: CASSRSNQPQHF. As DNA, the CDR3 is TGTGCCAGCAGTAGAAGCAATCAGCCCCAGCATTTT.

J is TRBJ2-6 and V is TRBV19; 8 bases are a match to TRBD2. V lost 5 bases to trimming and J lost 4 bases; unmatched junction nucleotides: 7. The CDR3 has 16 residues. CDR1 LNHDA and CDR2 SQIVND come from the germline V gene (reference sequence). The CDR3 reads CASSPPGRGGANVLTF. CDR3 in DNA: TGTGCCAGTAGTCCCCCCGGGAGGGGGGGGGCCAACGTCCTGACTTTC.

CDR3 amino acids: CSASANTNYGYTF. In DNA, the CDR3 is TGCAGCGCTTCGGCGAACACTAACTATGGCTACACCTTC. The chain carries TRBV29-1 and TRBJ1-2, with D unclear. Trimming shortened V by 7 bases and J by 0 bases, and 12 bases separated the two germline ends. CDR1 and CDR2 (germline): SQVTM, ANQGSEA. The CDR3 covers 13 residues.

The rearrangement joins TRBV7-9 to TRBJ1-6, with D uncertain. The germline V gene encodes CDR1 SEHNR and CDR2 FQNEAQ (reference sequence). V lost 1 base to trimming and J lost 11 bases, with 6 bases between them. CDR3 length: 12 residues. The CDR3 DNA reads TGTGCCAGCAGCTTAGACAAGGCACCCCTCCACTTT. Amino acids: CASSLDKAPLHF.

This chain uses TRBV6-6 with TRBJ2-7, with D possibly TRBD1 on 5 matching bases. CDR1 and CDR2 from the germline V gene are MNHNY and SVGAGI (reference sequence). The ends were cut back, 0 bases at V and 7 bases at J, with 13 bases in the middle. This CDR3 has 14 amino acids. The CDR3 here is CASSYSGASLEQYF. The CDR3, as DNA: TGTGCCAGCAGTTACTCAGGGGCCTCGCTGGAGCAGTACTTC.

This chain uses TRBV7-2 with TRBJ2-5; TRBD2 matches 14 bases. Germline CDR1 SGHTA, CDR2 FQGNSA. The CDR3 length is 20 residues. J lost 0 bases, V lost 0 bases, and 9 bases had no gene match. The CDR3: CASSLAFGTSGGVNQETQYF. CDR3 bases: TGTGCCAGCAGCTTAGCTTTTGGGACTAGCGGGGGAGTAAACCAAGAGACCCAGTACTTC.

The genes are TRBV7-9 and TRBJ2-1, with 10 bases fitting TRBD1. The CDR3 runs to 16 residues. V was pared by 6 bases and J by 4 bases, with 9 bases of the junction left unmatched. Germline CDR1 and CDR2: SEHNR and FQNEAQ (reference sequence). Here the CDR3 reads CASRGTGDFAYNEQFF. In nucleotides, the CDR3 is TGTGCCAGCAGAGGGACAGGGGACTTCGCATACAATGAGCAGTTCTTC.

The chain recombines TRBV6-5 with TRBJ2-7, with D unclear. The CDR3 has 15 amino acids. Germline-derived CDR1 and CDR2 are MNHEY and SVGAGI. The V gene lost 0 bases and the J gene lost 3 bases, with 12 bases spanning the gap. The CDR3 bases are TGTGCCAGCAGTTACTCGGCCCAGGCAATCTACGAGCAGTACTTC. Amino acid sequence: CASSYSAQAIYEQYF.

This rearrangement joins TRBV10-1 to TRBJ1-3, with D possibly matching TRBD1 (5 bases). V was shortened by 11 bases and J by 0 bases, with 26 bases between the two germline ends. CDR1 is WNHNN and CDR2 is SYGVQD in the germline V gene (reference sequence). The CDR3 is made up of 18 amino acids. This CDR3 reads CAGSRGQARLSSGNTIYF. The CDR3 coding sequence is TGCGCCGGCTCCCGGGGCCAAGCACGGTTAAGCTCTGGAAACACCATATATTTT.